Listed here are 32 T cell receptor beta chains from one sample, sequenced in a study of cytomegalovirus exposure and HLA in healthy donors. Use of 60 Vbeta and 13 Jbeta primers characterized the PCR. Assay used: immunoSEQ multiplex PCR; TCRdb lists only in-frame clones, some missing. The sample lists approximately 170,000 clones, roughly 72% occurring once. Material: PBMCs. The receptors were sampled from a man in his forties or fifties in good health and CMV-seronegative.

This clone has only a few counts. The CDR3 loop reads CASSIALGNTIYF. CDR3 DNA sequence: TGTGCCAGCAGTATAGCGCTCGGAAACACCATATATTTT. The chain uses TRBV7-8 and TRBJ1-3; unclear D gene. Germline loops: CDR1 SGHVS, CDR2 FQNEAQ. V dropped 6 bases and J dropped 4 bases, with 10 bases sitting between them. The CDR3 is 13 residues long. The full variable domain, rest sourced from reference TRBV7-8 and TRBJ1-3, is GAGVSQSPRYKVAKRGQDVALRCDPISGHVSLFWYQQALGQGPEFLTYFQNEAQLDKSGLPSDRFFAERPEGSVSTLKIQRTQQEDSAVYLCASSIALGNTIYFGEGSWLTVV.

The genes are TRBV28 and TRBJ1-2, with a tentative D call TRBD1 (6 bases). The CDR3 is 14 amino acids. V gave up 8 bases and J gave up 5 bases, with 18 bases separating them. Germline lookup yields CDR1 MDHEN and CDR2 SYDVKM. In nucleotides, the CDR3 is TGTGCCAGCGGGATAAACAGGGAAGATTATGGCTACACCTTC. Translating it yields CASGINREDYGYTF.

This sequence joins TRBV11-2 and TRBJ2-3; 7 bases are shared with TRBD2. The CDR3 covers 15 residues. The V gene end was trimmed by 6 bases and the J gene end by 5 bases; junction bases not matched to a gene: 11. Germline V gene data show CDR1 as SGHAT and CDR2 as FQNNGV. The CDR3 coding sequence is TGTGCCAGCAGTGCCTGGGGAGCGGGAAGAGATACGCAGTATTTT. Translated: CASSAWGAGRDTQYF.

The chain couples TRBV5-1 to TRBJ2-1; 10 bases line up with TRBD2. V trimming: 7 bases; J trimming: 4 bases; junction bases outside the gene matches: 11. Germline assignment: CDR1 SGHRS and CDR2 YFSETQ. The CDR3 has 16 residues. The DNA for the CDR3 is TGCGCCAGCCATCCTGGGACTAGCGTTGGGTACAATGAGCAGTTCTTC. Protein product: CASHPGTSVGYNEQFF.

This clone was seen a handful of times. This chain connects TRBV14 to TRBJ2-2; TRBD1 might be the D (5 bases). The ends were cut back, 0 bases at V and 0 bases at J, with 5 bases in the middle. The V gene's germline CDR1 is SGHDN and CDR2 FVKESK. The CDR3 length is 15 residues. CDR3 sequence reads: CASSQDRANTGELFF. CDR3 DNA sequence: TGTGCCAGCAGCCAAGACAGGGCGAACACCGGGGAGCTGTTTTTT.

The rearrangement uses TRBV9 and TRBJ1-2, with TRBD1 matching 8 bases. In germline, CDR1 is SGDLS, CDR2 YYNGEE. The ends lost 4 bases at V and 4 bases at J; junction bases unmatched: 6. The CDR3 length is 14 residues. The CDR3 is CASSLRQGAYGYTF. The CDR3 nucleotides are TGTGCCAGCAGCCTCCGGCAGGGGGCCTATGGCTACACCTTC.

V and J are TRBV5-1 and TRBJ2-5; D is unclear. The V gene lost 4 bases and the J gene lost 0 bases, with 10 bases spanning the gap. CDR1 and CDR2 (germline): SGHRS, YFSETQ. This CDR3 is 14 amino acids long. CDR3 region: CASSRNSYQETQYF. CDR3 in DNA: TGCGCCAGCAGCCGTAACTCGTACCAAGAGACCCAGTACTTC.

This CDR3 reads CASSQTSTGGSDTQYF. CDR3 DNA sequence: TGTGCCAGCAGCCAAACCTCAACGGGAGGGTCAGATACGCAGTATTTT. The V call is TRBV7-2, the J call TRBJ2-3, with 8 bases that match TRBD2. Losses at the gene ends were 5 bases for V and 4 bases for J; bases not matched to a gene: 11. The germline V gene has CDR1 SGHTA and CDR2 FQGNSA. There are 16 residues in the CDR3.

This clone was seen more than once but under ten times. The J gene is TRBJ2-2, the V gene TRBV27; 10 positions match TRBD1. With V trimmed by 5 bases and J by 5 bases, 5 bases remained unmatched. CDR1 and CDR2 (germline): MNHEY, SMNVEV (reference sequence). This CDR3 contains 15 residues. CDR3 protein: CASSLTGGGTGELFF. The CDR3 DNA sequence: TGTGCCAGCAGTCTGACAGGGGGCGGGACCGGGGAGCTGTTTTTT.

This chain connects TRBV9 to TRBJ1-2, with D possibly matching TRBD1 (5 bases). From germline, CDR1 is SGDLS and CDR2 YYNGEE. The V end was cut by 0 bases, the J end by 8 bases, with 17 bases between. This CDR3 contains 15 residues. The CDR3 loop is CASSVVELGEDGYTF. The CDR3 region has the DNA TGTGCCAGCAGCGTAGTGGAATTAGGGGAGGACGGCTACACCTTC.

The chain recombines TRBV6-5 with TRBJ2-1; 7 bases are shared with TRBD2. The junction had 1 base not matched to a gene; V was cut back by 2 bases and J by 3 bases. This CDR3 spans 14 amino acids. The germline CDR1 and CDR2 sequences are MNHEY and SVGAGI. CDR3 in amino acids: CASSYLADYNEQFF. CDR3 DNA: TGTGCCAGCAGTTACCTAGCGGACTACAATGAGCAGTTCTTC.

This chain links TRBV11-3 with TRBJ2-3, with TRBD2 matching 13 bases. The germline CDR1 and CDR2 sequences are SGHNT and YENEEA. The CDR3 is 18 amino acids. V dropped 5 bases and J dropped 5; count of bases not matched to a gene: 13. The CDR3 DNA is TGTGCCAGCAGCCGGGGGACTAGCGGGACCCTACGGGGAGATACGCAGTATTTT. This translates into CASSRGTSGTLRGDTQYF.

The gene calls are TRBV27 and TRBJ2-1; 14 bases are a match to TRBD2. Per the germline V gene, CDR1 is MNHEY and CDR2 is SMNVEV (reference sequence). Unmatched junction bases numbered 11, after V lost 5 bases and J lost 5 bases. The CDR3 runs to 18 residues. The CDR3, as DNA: TGTGCCAGCAGTCGGGCCGGGACTAGCGGGAGTAGCAACAATGAGCAGTTCTTC. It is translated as CASSRAGTSGSSNNEQFF.

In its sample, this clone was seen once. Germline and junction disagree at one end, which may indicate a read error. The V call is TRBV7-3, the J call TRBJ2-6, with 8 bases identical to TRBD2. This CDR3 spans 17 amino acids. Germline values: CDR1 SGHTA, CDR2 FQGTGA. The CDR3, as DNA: TGTGCCAGCAGCTCTCAGCGGGGGTTCGCTGGGGCCAACGGCCTGACTTTC. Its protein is CASSSQRGFAGANGLTF.

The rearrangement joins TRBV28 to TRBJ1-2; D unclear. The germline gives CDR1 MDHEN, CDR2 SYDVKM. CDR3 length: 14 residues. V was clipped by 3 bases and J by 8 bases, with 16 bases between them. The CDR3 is CASSLRFRPLGYTF. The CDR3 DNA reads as TGTGCCAGCAGTTTGCGGTTTAGGCCCTTGGGCTACACCTTC.

CDR3 nucleotide sequence: TGTGCCAGCAGTGAACGGCTAGCGAGTACAGATACGCAGTATTTT. Translated: CASSERLASTDTQYF. The chain has TRBV6-1 and TRBJ2-3; D may be TRBD2 (6 bases). Germline-derived CDR1 and CDR2 are MNHNS and SASEGT. The V and J ends lost 2 bases and 3 bases respectively, with 12 bases between them. The CDR3 contains 15 residues.

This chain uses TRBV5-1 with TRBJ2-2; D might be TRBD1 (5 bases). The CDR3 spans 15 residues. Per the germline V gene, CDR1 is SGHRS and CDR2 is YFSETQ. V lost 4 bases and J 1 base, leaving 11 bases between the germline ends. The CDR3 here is CASSPGQLNTGELFF. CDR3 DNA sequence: TGCGCCAGCAGCCCCGGACAATTGAACACCGGGGAGCTGTTTTTT.

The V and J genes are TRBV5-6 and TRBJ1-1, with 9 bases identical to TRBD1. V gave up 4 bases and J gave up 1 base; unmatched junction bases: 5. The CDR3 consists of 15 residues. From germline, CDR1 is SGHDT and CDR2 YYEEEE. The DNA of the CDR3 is TGTGCCAGCAGCCCCCTGGGACAGGGGAACACTGAAGCTTTCTTT. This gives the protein CASSPLGQGNTEAFF.

This CDR3 reads CASSPVRAGGEKLFF. The DNA of the CDR3 is TGTGCCAGCAGTCCCGTGAGGGCCGGCGGAGAAAAACTGTTTTTT. The chain has TRBV7-8 and TRBJ1-4; D call uncertain. Trimming left V 6 bases short and J 8 bases short, with 19 bases between. Germline V gene lookup returns CDR1 SGHVS and CDR2 FQNEAQ. The CDR3 totals 15 residues.

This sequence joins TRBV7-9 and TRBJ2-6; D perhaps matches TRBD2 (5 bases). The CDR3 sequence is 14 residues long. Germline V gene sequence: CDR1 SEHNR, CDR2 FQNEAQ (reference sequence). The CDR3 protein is CSGRVGGGANVLTF. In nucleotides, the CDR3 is TGTTCCGGGCGGGTAGGTGGTGGGGCCAACGTCCTGACTTTC.

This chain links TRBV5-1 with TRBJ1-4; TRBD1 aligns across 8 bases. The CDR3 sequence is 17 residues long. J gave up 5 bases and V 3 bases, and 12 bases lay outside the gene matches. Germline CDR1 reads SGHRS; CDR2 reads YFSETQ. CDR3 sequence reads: CASSSKPRTGGNEKLFF. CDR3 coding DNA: TGCGCCAGCAGCTCGAAGCCTCGAACAGGGGGGAATGAAAAACTGTTTTTT.

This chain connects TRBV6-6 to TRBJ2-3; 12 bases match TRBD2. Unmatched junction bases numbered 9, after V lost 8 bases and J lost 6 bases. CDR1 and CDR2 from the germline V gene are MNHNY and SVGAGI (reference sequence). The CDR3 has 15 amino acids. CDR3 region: CASCSSGRAGDTQYF. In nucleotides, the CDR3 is TGTGCCAGCTGTTCTAGCGGGAGGGCCGGGGATACGCAGTATTTT.

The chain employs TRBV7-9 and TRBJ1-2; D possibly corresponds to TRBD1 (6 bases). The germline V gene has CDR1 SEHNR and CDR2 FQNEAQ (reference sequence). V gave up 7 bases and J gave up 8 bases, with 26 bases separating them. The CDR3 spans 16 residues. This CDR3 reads CASTINVRDNPRGYTF. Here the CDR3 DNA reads TGTGCCAGCACCATAAACGTCCGGGACAACCCAAGGGGCTACACCTTC. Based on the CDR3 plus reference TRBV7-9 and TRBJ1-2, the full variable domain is DTGVSQNPRHKITKRGQNVTFRCDPISEHNRLYWYRQTLGQGPEFLTYFQNEAQLEKSRLLSDRFSAERPKGSFSTLEIQRTEQGDSAMYLCASTINVRDNPRGYTFGSGTRLTVV.

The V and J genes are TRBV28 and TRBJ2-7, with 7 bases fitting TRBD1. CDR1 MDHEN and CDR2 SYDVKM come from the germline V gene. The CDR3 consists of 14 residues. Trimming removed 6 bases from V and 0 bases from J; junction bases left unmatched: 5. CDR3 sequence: CASRGDSYSYEQYF. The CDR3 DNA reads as TGTGCCAGCAGGGGGGACAGTTACTCCTACGAGCAGTACTTC.

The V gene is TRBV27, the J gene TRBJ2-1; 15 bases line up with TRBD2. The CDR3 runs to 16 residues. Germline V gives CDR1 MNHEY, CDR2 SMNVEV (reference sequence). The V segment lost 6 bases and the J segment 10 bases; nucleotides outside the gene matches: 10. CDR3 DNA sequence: TGTGCCAGCAGCACGGGACTAGCGGGGGGAAGGTGGGAGCAGTTCTTC. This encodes CASSTGLAGGRWEQFF.

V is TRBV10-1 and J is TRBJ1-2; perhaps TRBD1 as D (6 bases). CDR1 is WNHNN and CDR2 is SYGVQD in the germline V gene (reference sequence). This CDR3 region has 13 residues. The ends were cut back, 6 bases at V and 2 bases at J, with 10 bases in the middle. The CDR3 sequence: CASSSGQNYGYTF. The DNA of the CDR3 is TGCGCCAGCAGCAGTGGACAGAACTATGGCTACACCTTC.

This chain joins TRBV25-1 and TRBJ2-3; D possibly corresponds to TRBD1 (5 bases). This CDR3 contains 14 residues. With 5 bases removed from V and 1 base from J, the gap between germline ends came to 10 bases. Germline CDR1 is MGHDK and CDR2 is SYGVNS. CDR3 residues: CASSFTGGTDTQYF. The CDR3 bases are TGTGCCAGCAGTTTTACAGGAGGCACAGATACGCAGTATTTT.

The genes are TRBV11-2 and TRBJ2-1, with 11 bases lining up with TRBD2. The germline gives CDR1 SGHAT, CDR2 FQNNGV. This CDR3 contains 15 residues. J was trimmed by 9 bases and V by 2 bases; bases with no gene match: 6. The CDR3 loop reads CASSLQTSGMGEQFF. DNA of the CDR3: TGTGCCAGCAGCTTACAGACTAGCGGGATGGGTGAGCAGTTCTTC. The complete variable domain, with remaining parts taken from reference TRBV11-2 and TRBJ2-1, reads EAGVAQSPRYKIIEKRQSVAFWCNPISGHATLYWYQQILGQGPKLLIQFQNNGVVDDSQLPKDRFSAERLKGVDSTLKIQPAKLEDSAVYLCASSLQTSGMGEQFFGPGTRLTVL.

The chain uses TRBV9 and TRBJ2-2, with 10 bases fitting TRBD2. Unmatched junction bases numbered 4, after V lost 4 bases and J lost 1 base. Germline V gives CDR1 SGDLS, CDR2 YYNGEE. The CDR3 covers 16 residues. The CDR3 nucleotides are TGTGCCAGCAGCCCACGGACTAGCGGGAACACCGGGGAGCTGTTTTTT. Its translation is CASSPRTSGNTGELFF.

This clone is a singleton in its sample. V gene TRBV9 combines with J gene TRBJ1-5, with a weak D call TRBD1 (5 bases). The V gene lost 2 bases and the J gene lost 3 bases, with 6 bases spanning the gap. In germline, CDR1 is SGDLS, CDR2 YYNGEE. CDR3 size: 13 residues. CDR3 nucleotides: TGTGCCAGCAGCGTGGGGCTCAATCAGCCCCAGCATTTT. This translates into CASSVGLNQPQHF.

Here the CDR3 reads CASSLSRATYEQYF. CDR3 coding DNA: TGTGCCAGCAGTCTTAGCAGGGCCACCTACGAGCAGTACTTC. V usage is TRBV11-2 and J usage is TRBJ2-7; tentatively, D is TRBD1 (5 bases). Deletions cut 6 bases from V and 2 bases from J, with 14 bases between. This CDR3 has 14 amino acids. Germline CDR1 SGHAT, CDR2 FQNNGV.

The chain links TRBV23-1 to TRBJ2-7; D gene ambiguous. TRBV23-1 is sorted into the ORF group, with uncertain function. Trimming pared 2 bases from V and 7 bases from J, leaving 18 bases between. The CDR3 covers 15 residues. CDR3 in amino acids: CASSQRARTPDEQYF. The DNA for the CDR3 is TGCGCCAGCAGTCAACGAGCGCGAACTCCCGATGAGCAGTACTTC.